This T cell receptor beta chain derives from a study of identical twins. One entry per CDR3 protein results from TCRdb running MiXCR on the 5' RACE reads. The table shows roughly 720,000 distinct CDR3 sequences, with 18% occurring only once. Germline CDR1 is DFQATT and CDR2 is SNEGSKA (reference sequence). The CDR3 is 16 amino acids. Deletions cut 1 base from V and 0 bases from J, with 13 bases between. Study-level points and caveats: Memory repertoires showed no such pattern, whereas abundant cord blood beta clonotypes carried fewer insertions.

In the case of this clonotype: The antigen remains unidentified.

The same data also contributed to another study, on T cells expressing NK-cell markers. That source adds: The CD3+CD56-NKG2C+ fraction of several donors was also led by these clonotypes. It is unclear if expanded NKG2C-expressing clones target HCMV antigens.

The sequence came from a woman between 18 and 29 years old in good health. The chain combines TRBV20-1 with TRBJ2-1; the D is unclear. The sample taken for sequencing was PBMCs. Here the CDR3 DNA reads TGCAGTGCTAGAGTTTACCAACTCTACTCCTACAATGAGCAGTTCTTC. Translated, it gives CSARVYQLYSYNEQFF.